This T cell receptor beta chain was captured by sequencing in a study of PD-1 blockade in classical Hodgkin lymphoma. Notes on this clone: Its antigen is still unknown.

Study-level points and caveats: Newly diagnosed patients reportedly trailed healthy donors in baseline TCR diversity. Complete responders' diversity at baseline resembled that of newly diagnosed patients. By C4D1 there was a significant rise in CD4+ TCR diversity but not in CD8+ TCR diversity.

Sequenced by immunoSEQ multiplex PCR; TCRdb stores in-frame clones only, minus some. The table records around 30,000 clones, roughly 92% of them present only once. Time point noted: cycle 4 day 1 (C4D1), after 6 weeks of nivolumab. Every one of the patients relapsed after autologous stem cell transplantation (brentuximab vedotin exposure was variable). Investigators isolated CD4+ T cells from thawed PBMCs through magnetic negative selection. The patients, who had relapsed/refractory classical Hodgkin lymphoma, achieved best responses of complete response, partial response or progressive disease. CDR3 length: 15 amino acids. Germline V lookup: CDR1 SGHRS, CDR2 YFSETQ. Germline trimming cut 7 bases from V and 5 bases from J; bases unmatched to any gene: 11.

The TCR was taken from a human donor with classical Hodgkin lymphoma. Sequenced here: CD4+ T cells from blood, sampled before the fourth cycle of nivolumab. The chain joins TRBV5-1 to TRBJ2-1; 8 nucleotides agree with TRBD1. This chain's CDR3 is CASGRTGIENNEQFF. The CDR3 bases are TGCGCCAGCGGACGGACAGGGATAGAAAACAATGAGCAGTTCTTC. The variable domain in full, with the rest retrieved from reference TRBV5-1 and TRBJ2-1, is KAGVTQTPRYLIKTRGQQVTLSCSPISGHRSVSWYQQTPGQGLQFLFEYFSETQRNKGNFPGRFSGRQFSNSRSEMNVSTLELGDSALYLCASGRTGIENNEQFFGPGTRLTVL.